The 21 T cell receptor beta chains below come from one sample, sequenced in a study of blood T cell repertoires in COVID-19. Repertoires were generated with immunoSEQ multiplex PCR, while TCRdb's copy carries only in-frame clones and drops some. The sample has approximately 310,000 clones, around nine tenths seen once. Input material: PBMCs or T cells enriched from blood (not recorded which). Source of these receptors: a man aged 55 to 69 who had recovered from COVID-19.

The rearrangement joins TRBV7-2 to TRBJ2-2; 8 nucleotides line up with TRBD2. The V gene's germline CDR1 is SGHTA and CDR2 FQGNSA. Germline trimming cut 1 base from V and 4 bases from J; bases unmatched to any gene: 5. CDR3 size: 16 residues. The CDR3 is CASSLGAGVTTGELFF. DNA for the CDR3: TGTGCCAGCAGCTTAGGAGCGGGAGTTACCACCGGGGAGCTGTTTTTT.

Worth noting for this clone: The junction and the germline gene differ at one end; a read error may be behind it. CDR3 DNA: TGTGCCAGCAGCCAAGGTAATAGCGGGAGCAGAGATACGCAGTATTTT. Translated, it gives CASSQGNSGSRDTQYF. The rearrangement uses TRBV3-1 (or the pseudogene TRBV3-2) and TRBJ2-3, with TRBD2 matching over 9 bases. The CDR3 covers 16 residues. Looked up from germline, CDR1 is LGHDT and CDR2 is YNNKEL (reference sequence).

V is TRBV5-6 and J is TRBJ1-2; D may be TRBD1 (5 bases). The CDR3 runs 11 residues. Germline V gives CDR1 SGHDT, CDR2 YYEEEE. Trimming left V 5 bases short and J 7 bases short, with 9 bases between. The CDR3 sequence is CASSQGFGYTF. CDR3 bases: TGTGCCAGCAGTCAGGGCTTTGGCTACACCTTC.

This clone has more than one count but fewer than ten. This chain connects TRBV2 to TRBJ1-6; 7 bases agree with TRBD1. The CDR3 sequence is 13 residues long. The V gene's germline CDR1 is SNHLY and CDR2 FYNNEI. V was clipped by 5 bases and J by 8 bases; unmatched bases: 3. The DNA of the CDR3 is TGTGCCAGCAGTCCCACAGGGGATTCACCCCTCCACTTT. Protein: CASSPTGDSPLHF.

The chain combines TRBV28 with TRBJ1-2; 8 bases are a match to TRBD1. Germline CDR1 is MDHEN and CDR2 is SYDVKM. After removal of 2 bases from V and 7 bases from J, the junction contained 12 bases not matched to a gene. The CDR3 extends over 16 amino acids. CDR3 coding DNA: TGTGCCAGCAGTTTACCGGGACAGGCGGGATTTTCTGGCTACACCTTC. Translation gives CASSLPGQAGFSGYTF.

The chain joins TRBV27 to TRBJ2-1, with D possibly matching TRBD1 (6 bases). Trimming took off 3 bases at V and 3 bases at J, with 15 bases between the two ends. The CDR3 contains 16 residues. Germline V gene data show CDR1 as MNHEY and CDR2 as SMNVEV (reference sequence). CDR3 nucleotides: TGTGCCAGCAGTTTTTCCACGGGACACTACTACAATGAGCAGTTCTTC. It encodes CASSFSTGHYYNEQFF.

Only one count was recorded for this clone. CDR3 nucleotide sequence: TGCGCCAGCAGCAGAACCGGGACAGGGGAGGCGGCTTTCTTT. Encoded protein: CASSRTGTGEAAFF. The chain employs TRBV5-1 and TRBJ1-1; 10 bases line up with TRBD1. J lost 11 bases, V lost 4 bases, and 11 bases had no gene match. The CDR3 has 14 residues. Germline CDR1 reads SGHRS; CDR2 reads YFSETQ.

CDR3 sequence: CASSESGTGFYEQYF. The CDR3 nucleotides are TGCGCCAGCAGTGAATCCGGGACAGGGTTCTACGAGCAGTACTTC. The chain combines TRBV10-1 with TRBJ2-7; TRBD1 aligns across 9 bases. CDR1 WNHNN and CDR2 SYGVQD come from the germline V gene (reference sequence). The CDR3 has 15 amino acids. Germline trimming cut 3 bases from V and 3 bases from J; bases unmatched to any gene: 6.

This chain uses TRBV20-1 with TRBJ2-6; D possibly corresponds to TRBD2 (6 bases). The germline CDR1 and CDR2 sequences are DFQATT and SNEGSKA (reference sequence). V lost 3 bases and J lost 2, with 8 bases in between. This CDR3 is built from 14 residues. The CDR3 DNA is TGCAGTGCTAGTGGAGGGACTGGGGCCAACGTCCTGACTTTC. It is translated as CSASGGTGANVLTF.

This clone was counted a single time. The V gene is TRBV7-6, the J gene TRBJ1-2; a weak D match, TRBD1 (6 bases). CDR1 and CDR2 (germline): SGHVS, FNYEAQ. The CDR3 is made up of 17 amino acids. The V end lost 1 base, the J end lost 4 bases, and 19 bases lay between the germline ends. CDR3 bases: TGTGCCAGCAGCTTAGGCCCAGGGGTCGCGCAGGTCTATGGCTACACCTTC. It is translated as CASSLGPGVAQVYGYTF.

In DNA, the CDR3 is TGTGCCAGCTCACTCGGACTGCAAGAGACCCAGTACTTC. This gives the protein CASSLGLQETQYF. This chain joins TRBV18 and TRBJ2-5; TRBD2 is a possible D gene (5 bases). CDR1 and CDR2 (germline): KGHSH, LQKENI. The CDR3 runs to 13 residues. V was clipped by 4 bases and J by 2 bases, with 8 bases between them.

The V gene is TRBV24-1, the J gene TRBJ1-4; no reliable D call. Trimming shortened V by 2 bases and J by 4 bases, and 7 bases separated the two germline ends. CDR3 length equals 14 residues. CDR1 KGHDR and CDR2 SFDVKD come from the germline V gene. DNA for the CDR3: TGTGCCACCAGTGATTCGGGTAGTAATGAAAAACTGTTTTTT. Protein product: CATSDSGSNEKLFF.

The chain couples TRBV20-1 to TRBJ2-7; D uncertain. The CDR3 runs 13 residues. Germline V gene sequence: CDR1 DFQATT, CDR2 SNEGSKA (reference sequence). With 3 bases removed from V and 0 bases from J, the gap between germline ends came to 9 bases. CDR3: CSASGSNSYEQYF. The CDR3 nucleotides read TGCAGTGCTAGTGGCAGTAACTCCTACGAGCAGTACTTC.

This chain uses TRBV19 with TRBJ2-2; TRBD2 matches at 15 bases. CDR1 LNHDA and CDR2 SQIVND come from the germline V gene (reference sequence). This CDR3 comprises 16 residues. The V segment lost 5 bases and the J segment 8 bases; nucleotides outside the gene matches: 6. Here the CDR3 reads CASSSPGLAGGGELFF. In DNA form, the CDR3 reads TGTGCCAGTAGTTCCCCGGGACTAGCGGGAGGAGGGGAGCTGTTTTTT.

The rearrangement uses TRBV2 and TRBJ1-4; D is unclear. CDR3 length: 13 residues. The V gene's germline CDR1 is SNHLY and CDR2 FYNNEI. The germline V and J ends were trimmed by 7 bases and 4 bases, with 10 bases remaining between them. CDR3 region: CASKPSVNEKLFF. CDR3 DNA sequence: TGTGCCAGCAAACCGTCAGTTAATGAAAAACTGTTTTTT.

The rearrangement uses TRBV6-5 and TRBJ2-1, with D maybe TRBD2 (5 bases). This CDR3 region has 16 residues. Trimming left V 3 bases short and J 0 bases short, with 12 bases between. Per the germline V gene, CDR1 is MNHEY and CDR2 is SVGAGI. The CDR3 is CASSYFGLASYNEQFF. The CDR3 DNA reads TGTGCCAGCAGTTATTTCGGGCTAGCCTCCTACAATGAGCAGTTCTTC.

The chain is built from TRBV2 and TRBJ1-2, with 7 bases matching TRBD1. With V trimmed by 7 bases and J by 2 bases, 7 bases remained unmatched. CDR1 SNHLY and CDR2 FYNNEI come from the germline V gene. The CDR3 runs to 14 residues. The CDR3 is CASTPDRKNYGYTF. The CDR3 nucleotides read TGTGCCAGCACTCCGGACAGGAAAAACTATGGCTACACCTTC.

The rearrangement links TRBV28 to TRBJ1-4, with 8 nucleotides matching TRBD1. The germline V gene has CDR1 MDHEN and CDR2 SYDVKM. Germline trimming cut 6 bases from V and 7 bases from J; bases unmatched to any gene: 7. The CDR3 has 14 amino acids. The CDR3 DNA sequence: TGTGCCAGCAGCCCGACAGGGGTCTTTGAAAAACTGTTTTTT. Protein product: CASSPTGVFEKLFF.

CDR3 region: CASRSPGNSPLHF. Written as DNA, the CDR3 is TGTGCCAGCAGAAGTCCAGGAAATTCACCCCTCCACTTT. This chain links TRBV12-3 or TRBV12-4 with TRBJ1-6, with D unclear. Deletions cut 6 bases from V and 7 bases from J, with 10 bases between. The CDR3 loop spans 13 amino acids.

CDR3 sequence reads: CASSNGPSGAEGRNQPQHF. Written as DNA, the CDR3 is TGTGCCAGCAGTAACGGTCCTTCAGGGGCCGAAGGACGCAATCAGCCCCAGCATTTT. The V and J genes are TRBV11-3 and TRBJ1-5, with D possibly matching TRBD1 (6 bases). The CDR3 is 19 residues long. Germline V gene lookup returns CDR1 SGHNT and CDR2 YENEEA. The V gene lost 6 bases and the J gene lost 2 bases, with 26 bases spanning the gap.

The chain couples TRBV2 to TRBJ2-2; TRBD1 matches 7 bases. The CDR3 is made up of 14 amino acids. J gave up 2 bases and V 9 bases, and 6 bases lay outside the gene matches. Germline loops: CDR1 SNHLY, CDR2 FYNNEI. The CDR3 region has the DNA TGTGCCAGTGGCCGGGACAGAAACACCGGGGAGCTGTTTTTT. Translation gives CASGRDRNTGELFF.